One and the same sample provided the 9 T cell receptor beta chains below, sequenced in a study of blood T cell repertoires in COVID-19. TCRdb's copy holds only in-frame clones and misses some; the assay was immunoSEQ multiplex PCR. The sample contains roughly 70,000 clones, around 81% of which appear only once. The sequencing input was peripheral blood. The receptors stem from a human donor in a cohort sampled during active COVID-19.

V usage is TRBV18 and J usage is TRBJ1-3, with TRBD1 matching over 7 bases. V was clipped by 3 bases and J by 2 bases; unmatched bases: 10. Germline V CDR1 and CDR2: KGHSH, LQKENI. CDR3 size: 17 residues. The CDR3 DNA reads TGTGCCAGCTCACCTGGGACAGCTCAATCTCCTGGAAACACCATATATTTT. It codes for CASSPGTAQSPGNTIYF.

J is TRBJ1-3 and V is TRBV9; D gene unclear. The CDR3 totals 14 residues. CDR1 SGDLS and CDR2 YYNGEE come from the germline V gene. Trimming took off 0 bases at V and 8 bases at J, with 12 bases between the two ends. CDR3 sequence reads: CASSVESVADTIYF. Written as DNA, the CDR3 is TGTGCCAGCAGCGTAGAAAGTGTTGCAGACACCATATATTTT.

V is TRBV5-1 and J is TRBJ2-5; D gene unclear. The germline gives CDR1 SGHRS, CDR2 YFSETQ. The ends were cut back, 3 bases at V and 5 bases at J, with 11 bases in the middle. The CDR3 has 13 amino acids. DNA of the CDR3: TGCGCCAGCAGCTCGTTGGAGTTGGAGACCCAGTACTTC. It encodes CASSSLELETQYF.

V is TRBV5-8 and J is TRBJ2-7; 9 bases match TRBD2. There are 16 residues in the CDR3. Germline V gives CDR1 SGHTS, CDR2 YDEGEE. Trimming removed 2 bases from V and 3 bases from J; junction bases left unmatched: 9. The CDR3 region has the DNA TGTGCCAGCAGCTTACTGCCGGGACTAGCCTTCTACGAGCAGTACTTC. Translation: CASSLLPGLAFYEQYF.

This clone was seen a handful of times. The rearrangement links TRBV29-1 to TRBJ1-2; a possible D gene is TRBD1 (6 bases). The CDR3 has 10 residues. Germline V lookup: CDR1 SQVTM, CDR2 ANQGSEA. V lost 6 bases to trimming and J lost 8 bases, with 10 bases between them. The CDR3 nucleotides read TGCAGCGTGGCGGACAGAGGCTACACCTTC. It is translated as CSVADRGYTF.

This sequence joins TRBV14 and TRBJ2-7, with a tentative D call TRBD2 (6 bases). Trimming took 3 bases from V and 0 from J, leaving 9 bases between them. The germline V gene encodes CDR1 SGHDN and CDR2 FVKESK. CDR3 length: 14 amino acids. In DNA, the CDR3 is TGTGCCAGCAGCCATGCCGGGGGCTCCTACGAGCAGTACTTC. This codes for CASSHAGGSYEQYF.

The gene calls are TRBV13 and TRBJ2-5, with 8 bases identical to TRBD1. The CDR3 has 13 residues. CDR1 and CDR2 (germline): PRHDT, FYEKMQ (reference sequence). After removal of 4 bases from V and 8 bases from J, the junction contained 6 bases not matched to a gene. The CDR3 DNA reads TGTGCCAGCAGCTCGAGGACAGGGAGTACCCAGTACTTC. It is translated as CASSSRTGSTQYF. The full variable domain, in which reference TRBV13 and TRBJ2-5 provide the parts outside the CDR3, is AAGVIQSPRHLIKEKRETATLKCYPIPRHDTVYWYQQGPGQDPQFLISFYEKMQSDKGSIPDRFSAQQFSDYHSELNMSSLELGDSALYFCASSSRTGSTQYFGPGTRLLVL.

V usage is TRBV12-5 and J usage is TRBJ2-3, with TRBD1 matching over 7 bases. Per germline, CDR1 LGHNT and CDR2 FRNRAP. Trimming at V came to 9 bases and at J to 4 bases, leaving 13 bases not matched to a gene. This CDR3 region has 15 residues. CDR3 region: CASTGQPVKADTQYF. CDR3 DNA: TGTGCTAGCACGGGACAGCCGGTTAAGGCAGATACGCAGTATTTT. The full variable domain, in which reference TRBV12-5 and TRBJ2-3 provide the parts outside the CDR3, is DARVTQTPRHKVTEMGQEVTMRCQPILGHNTVFWYRQTMMQGLELLAYFRNRAPLDDSGMPKDRFSAEMPDATLATLKIQPSEPRDSAVYFCASTGQPVKADTQYFGPGTRLTVL.

This clone came up a few times. This chain joins TRBV5-4 and TRBJ2-7; 9 nucleotides align to TRBD1. CDR1 SGHNT and CDR2 YYREEE come from the germline V gene (reference sequence). This CDR3 is built from 18 residues. The junction had 16 bases not matched to a gene; V was cut back by 6 bases and J by 0 bases. CDR3 in DNA: TGTGCCAGCATGCACTCCGGGACAGGGTACCCCAGCTCCTACGAGCAGTACTTC. Its protein product is CASMHSGTGYPSSYEQYF.